A single sample gave rise to the 30 T cell receptor beta chains below, sequenced in a study of CD8 T cells in ankylosing spondylitis. TCRdb recomputed calls from the 5' RACE reads with MiXCR, one row per CDR3 protein. The table records under 300,000 distinct CDR3 sequences, 15% to 20% of them present only once. Sequenced input: blood, either unsorted or a sorted T cell fraction (not recorded which). These receptors were taken from a male donor with ankylosing spondylitis or in good health (not recorded which).

The chain employs TRBV4-2 and TRBJ1-1; 7 nucleotides match TRBD1. Germline V lookup: CDR1 LGHNA, CDR2 YNFKEQ. Trimming took 10 bases from V and 0 from J; bases not matched to a gene: 17. The CDR3 has 17 residues. CDR3 sequence: CAMGPGRGGNMNTEAFF. The CDR3 coding sequence is TGTGCCATGGGCCCCGGCCGAGGGGGCAACATGAACACTGAAGCTTTCTTT.

This clonotype was detected a few times. The V and J genes are TRBV5-1 and TRBJ2-7; a possible D gene is TRBD2 (5 bases). There are 14 residues in the CDR3. The V end was cut by 4 bases, the J end by 3 bases, with 14 bases between. The germline V gene has CDR1 SGHRS and CDR2 YFSETQ. The CDR3 DNA reads as TGCGCCAGCAGCGCGGAAACTAGTATCTACGAGCAGTACTTC. Amino acids: CASSAETSIYEQYF.

The rearrangement links TRBV9 to TRBJ2-1; D is unclear. Trimming removed 3 bases from V and 2 bases from J, with 6 bases in between. The V gene's germline CDR1 is SGDLS and CDR2 YYNGEE. The CDR3 has 13 residues. CDR3 sequence (DNA): TGTGCCAGCAGCGCCCCTACCTACAATGAGCAGTTCTTC. Translation gives CASSAPTYNEQFF.

This chain's CDR3 is CSVRGPSGRAGEQFF. CDR3 nucleotide sequence: TGCAGCGTCAGGGGCCCTAGCGGGAGGGCCGGTGAGCAGTTCTTC. The rearrangement links TRBV29-1 to TRBJ2-1; 12 bases fit TRBD2. Germline V gene lookup returns CDR1 SQVTM and CDR2 ANQGSEA. Losses at the gene ends were 6 bases for V and 9 bases for J; bases not matched to a gene: 12. This CDR3 has 15 amino acids.

Only a few counts were recorded for this clonotype. The chain uses TRBV7-2 and TRBJ2-1; no clear D. Germline V gene data show CDR1 as SGHTA and CDR2 as FQGNSA. Trimming stripped 5 bases from V and 13 bases from J, with 18 bases between. The CDR3 is made up of 13 amino acids. CDR3 nucleotide sequence: TGTGCCAGCAGCCCTACCCGGCTCGGCAATCAGTTCTTC. This translates into CASSPTRLGNQFF.

This clonotype has more than one count but fewer than ten. The rearrangement joins TRBV25-1 to TRBJ1-2; D unclear. The CDR3 spans 14 residues. V was cut by 4 bases and J by 3 bases, with 12 bases left in between. CDR1 MGHDK and CDR2 SYGVNS come from the germline V gene. The CDR3 DNA reads TGTGCCAGCAGTGGCGGGGAGTTTTACTATGGCTACACCTTC. This gives the protein CASSGGEFYYGYTF.

This clonotype showed up just a few times. This rearrangement joins TRBV4-1 to TRBJ2-5; D possibly corresponds to TRBD1 (6 bases). V shed 1 base and J shed 1 base, with 13 bases lying between them. The germline gives CDR1 MGHRA, CDR2 YSYEKL. The CDR3 sequence is 16 residues long. CDR3 amino acids: CASSQGVTGTQETQYF. For the CDR3, the DNA is TGCGCCAGCAGCCAAGGAGTAACAGGGACCCAAGAGACCCAGTACTTC.

At least ten counts were recorded for this clonotype. This chain uses TRBV27 with TRBJ2-7, with TRBD1 identical over 8 bases. V lost 3 bases, J lost 4 bases, and 2 bases stayed unmatched. CDR1 and CDR2 (germline): MNHEY, SMNVEV (reference sequence). This CDR3 comprises 13 residues. CDR3 protein: CASSLGTGYEQYF. The CDR3 bases are TGTGCCAGCAGTTTGGGGACAGGTTACGAGCAGTACTTC.

This clonotype was seen a handful of times. CDR3 amino acids: CASSGILSNTQYF. The CDR3 DNA reads as TGCGCCAGCAGCGGGATTCTATCGAATACGCAGTATTTT. The V and J genes are TRBV5-1 and TRBJ2-3; D uncertain. CDR1 and CDR2 (germline): SGHRS, YFSETQ. V lost 4 bases to trimming and J lost 7 bases, with 13 bases between them. The CDR3 is 13 residues long.

This sequence joins TRBV7-2 and TRBJ2-7; 11 bases are a match to TRBD1. This CDR3 has 15 amino acids. With V trimmed by 5 bases and J by 5 bases, 8 bases remained unmatched. CDR1 SGHTA and CDR2 FQGNSA come from the germline V gene. The DNA for the CDR3 is TGTGCCAGCAGCCCCTGGGACAGGGGGGGCCACGAGCAGTACTTC. Residues: CASSPWDRGGHEQYF.

This clonotype was counted ten times or more. V gene TRBV29-1 combines with J gene TRBJ2-7, with TRBD1 identical over 9 bases. The CDR3 runs 14 residues. J lost 7 bases, V lost 1 base, and 8 bases had no gene match. The germline gives CDR1 SQVTM, CDR2 ANQGSEA. The CDR3: CSVEGLGQGEEQYF. The CDR3 coding sequence is TGCAGCGTTGAAGGATTGGGACAGGGAGAAGAGCAGTACTTC.

V and J are TRBV28 and TRBJ2-7; D remains ambiguous. Germline CDR1 MDHEN, CDR2 SYDVKM. V was pared by 5 bases and J by 6 bases, with 23 bases between. This CDR3 is built from 16 residues. The CDR3 loop reads CASSPLETSHRLEQYF. DNA of the CDR3: TGTGCCAGCAGTCCCCTCGAAACCAGCCATCGGCTCGAGCAGTACTTC.

This clonotype was observed a few times. The chain employs TRBV2 and TRBJ2-7; D is perhaps TRBD1 (6 bases). Trimming removed 1 base from V and 2 bases from J, with 12 bases in between. In germline, CDR1 is SNHLY, CDR2 FYNNEI. This CDR3 has 15 residues. For the CDR3, the DNA is TGTGCCAGCAGTGAAGTCCAGGGGTTCGCCTACGAGCAGTACTTC. It encodes CASSEVQGFAYEQYF. The complete variable domain, with remaining parts taken from reference TRBV2 and TRBJ2-7, reads EPEVTQTPSHQVTQMGQEVILRCVPISNHLYFYWYRQILGQKVEFLVSFYNNEISEKSEIFDDQFSVERPDGSNFTLKIRSTKLEDSAMYFCASSEVQGFAYEQYFGPGTRLTVT.

V is TRBV27 and J is TRBJ2-7; D might be TRBD1 or TRBD2, each matching 6 bases. V shed 1 base and J shed 4 bases, with 17 bases lying between them. Germline CDR1 reads MNHEY; CDR2 reads SMNVEV (reference sequence). The CDR3 spans 16 residues. The CDR3 loop is CASSLCGGGCGYEQYF. The CDR3 nucleotides are TGTGCCAGCAGTTTATGCGGAGGGGGGTGTGGGTACGAGCAGTACTTC.

The rearrangement links TRBV20-1 to TRBJ2-7, with a weak D call TRBD1 (5 bases). CDR1 DFQATT and CDR2 SNEGSKA come from the germline V gene (reference sequence). V dropped 3 bases and J dropped 3 bases, with 12 bases sitting between them. CDR3 length: 13 amino acids. CDR3: CSASRRTFYEQYF. CDR3 DNA: TGCAGTGCTAGTAGACGGACATTCTACGAGCAGTACTTC.

This clonotype was recorded a few times. This chain connects TRBV5-5 to TRBJ2-7; 7 nucleotides line up with TRBD1. The junction had 7 bases not matched to a gene; V was cut back by 0 bases and J by 4 bases. This CDR3 has 15 residues. Per germline, CDR1 SGHKS and CDR2 YYEKEE (reference sequence). The CDR3, as DNA: TGTGCCAGCAGCTTGGCCGACAGGGCACTTTACGAGCAGTACTTC. It encodes CASSLADRALYEQYF. Based on the CDR3 plus reference TRBV5-5 and TRBJ2-7, the full variable domain is DAGVTQSPTHLIKTRGQQVTLRCSPISGHKSVSWYQQVLGQGPQFIFQYYEKEERGRGNFPDRFSARQFPNYSSELNVNALLLGDSALYLCASSLADRALYEQYFGPGTRLTVT.

The chain carries TRBV29-1 and TRBJ2-1, with a weak D call TRBD2 (6 bases). Between the trimmed V and J ends, which lost 3 bases and 4 bases, there was a span of 7 bases. Looked up from germline, CDR1 is SQVTM and CDR2 is ANQGSEA. This CDR3 spans 12 amino acids. The CDR3, as DNA: TGCAGCGTTGAGCGGGGTTACAATGAGCAGTTCTTC. Amino acid sequence: CSVERGYNEQFF.

A few counts support this clonotype. This chain connects TRBV11-2 to TRBJ2-7, with unresolved D. Germline CDR1 reads SGHAT; CDR2 reads FQNNGV. The CDR3 covers 13 residues. The V and J ends lost 3 bases and 5 bases respectively, with 11 bases between them. The CDR3 DNA follows: TGTGCCAGCAGCTTCCCCCTGACCAACGAGCAGTACTTC. It specifies CASSFPLTNEQYF.

Details on this clonotype: A much larger clone lies one base from this, so it may be a read error. CDR3 nucleotides: TGTGCCAGCAGTTACGTTAGCGGGAGTGCAGCTACGCAGTATTTT. Translation gives CASSYVSGSAATQYF. The J gene is TRBJ2-3, the V gene TRBV6-5; 9 bases fit TRBD2. Germline V gives CDR1 MNHEY, CDR2 SVGAGI. Germline trimming cut 2 bases from V and 8 bases from J; bases unmatched to any gene: 8. The CDR3 is 15 residues long.

J is TRBJ2-1 and V is TRBV4-1; the match to TRBD2 covers 7 bases. CDR3 length equals 18 residues. With 0 bases clipped from V and 0 bases from J, the junction kept 8 bases outside the gene matches. Germline V gene data show CDR1 as MGHRA and CDR2 as YSYEKL. The DNA of the CDR3 is TGCGCCAGCAGCCAAGAAGGGGACGGCGGGAGCTCCTACAATGAGCAGTTCTTC. This encodes CASSQEGDGGSSYNEQFF.

This chain connects TRBV4-1 to TRBJ2-7; D unclear. V dropped 3 bases and J dropped 2 bases, with 8 bases sitting between them. The germline V gene has CDR1 MGHRA and CDR2 YSYEKL. This CDR3 contains 13 residues. CDR3 amino acids: CASSQDGPYEQYF. CDR3 coding DNA: TGCGCCAGCAGCCAGGACGGCCCCTACGAGCAGTACTTC.

This clonotype was seen a handful of times. This sequence joins TRBV5-6 and TRBJ2-1; perhaps TRBD2 as D (6 bases). V was trimmed by 4 bases and J by 4 bases, leaving 15 bases between them. CDR1 SGHDT and CDR2 YYEEEE come from the germline V gene. This CDR3 region has 15 residues. The CDR3 protein is CASSDGNSGYNEQFF. CDR3 in DNA: TGTGCCAGCAGCGACGGGAATAGCGGATACAATGAGCAGTTCTTC.

A few counts support this clonotype. The rearrangement joins TRBV10-3 to TRBJ1-5, with D unclear. V lost 8 bases, J lost 5 bases, and 7 bases lay in between. Germline loops: CDR1 ENHRY, CDR2 SYGVKD. The CDR3 runs to 11 residues. The CDR3 sequence is CAIYLHQPQHF. CDR3 coding DNA: TGTGCCATCTATCTCCATCAGCCCCAGCATTTT.

This clonotype was found a few times. The V call is TRBV4-2, the J call TRBJ2-1, with 9 positions matching TRBD2. Germline V gene data show CDR1 as LGHNA and CDR2 as YNFKEQ. The CDR3 has 16 residues. J gave up 8 bases and V 0 bases, and 8 bases lay outside the gene matches. DNA for the CDR3: TGTGCCAGCAGCCAAGAGGGTAGCGGGAGTGTCGATGAGCAGTTCTTC. Translating gives CASSQEGSGSVDEQFF.

V is TRBV6-1 and J is TRBJ1-1; 11 bases match TRBD1. The V segment lost 4 bases and the J segment 4 bases; nucleotides outside the gene matches: 2. Per the germline V gene, CDR1 is MNHNS and CDR2 is SASEGT. CDR3 length: 14 amino acids. In nucleotides, the CDR3 is TGTGCCAGCAGTGCCGGGACAGGGGGCACTGAAGCTTTCTTT. Residues: CASSAGTGGTEAFF.

The rearrangement links TRBV12-3 or TRBV12-4 to TRBJ2-1; D perhaps matches TRBD2 (7 bases). Deletions cut 7 bases from V and 2 bases from J, with 12 bases between. The CDR3 runs 14 residues. CDR3 coding DNA: TGTGCCAGCAAGGGGGGGGTAACCTACAATGAGCAGTTCTTC. This encodes CASKGGVTYNEQFF.

The rearrangement joins TRBV7-6 to TRBJ2-7; 9 bases match TRBD2. The CDR3 runs to 16 residues. From germline, CDR1 is SGHVS and CDR2 FNYEAQ. After removal of 8 bases from V and 2 bases from J, the junction contained 13 bases not matched to a gene. In DNA, the CDR3 is TGTGCCAGCGGCCCGGGACTAGCACCCATCGCCTACGAGCAGTACTTC. It encodes CASGPGLAPIAYEQYF.

The chain recombines TRBV7-2 with TRBJ1-4; the D gene is possibly TRBD1 (5 bases). Germline V gene data show CDR1 as SGHTA and CDR2 as FQGNSA. The CDR3 length is 18 residues. Deletions cut 0 bases from V and 0 bases from J, with 14 bases between. The CDR3 DNA reads as TGTGCCAGCAGCTTAGCGTTTAGGGGACCAGCAACTAATGAAAAACTGTTTTTT. As protein: CASSLAFRGPATNEKLFF.

This clonotype was seen many times. The J gene is TRBJ2-7, the V gene TRBV6-5; 10 nucleotides line up with TRBD2. Germline-derived CDR1 and CDR2 are MNHEY and SVGAGI. The trim removed 1 base at V and 5 bases at J, leaving 5 bases unmatched. The CDR3 sequence is 15 residues long. The CDR3, as DNA: TGTGCCAGCAGTTACTTTGGTCTAGCGGGAGACGAGCAGTACTTC. It codes for CASSYFGLAGDEQYF.

This clonotype has more than one count but fewer than ten. This chain connects TRBV11-2 to TRBJ2-1; 9 bases agree with TRBD2. V lost 1 base and J lost 0; bases outside the gene matches: 10. The CDR3 runs to 19 residues. Germline V gene sequence: CDR1 SGHAT, CDR2 FQNNGV. The CDR3 bases are TGTGCCAGCAGCTTAGTTTTGACTAGCGGAAGTAGCTCCTACAATGAGCAGTTCTTC. Encoded protein: CASSLVLTSGSSSYNEQFF. The whole variable domain, filled in from reference TRBV11-2 and TRBJ2-1, reads EAGVAQSPRYKIIEKRQSVAFWCNPISGHATLYWYQQILGQGPKLLIQFQNNGVVDDSQLPKDRFSAERLKGVDSTLKIQPAKLEDSAVYLCASSLVLTSGSSSYNEQFFGPGTRLTVL.